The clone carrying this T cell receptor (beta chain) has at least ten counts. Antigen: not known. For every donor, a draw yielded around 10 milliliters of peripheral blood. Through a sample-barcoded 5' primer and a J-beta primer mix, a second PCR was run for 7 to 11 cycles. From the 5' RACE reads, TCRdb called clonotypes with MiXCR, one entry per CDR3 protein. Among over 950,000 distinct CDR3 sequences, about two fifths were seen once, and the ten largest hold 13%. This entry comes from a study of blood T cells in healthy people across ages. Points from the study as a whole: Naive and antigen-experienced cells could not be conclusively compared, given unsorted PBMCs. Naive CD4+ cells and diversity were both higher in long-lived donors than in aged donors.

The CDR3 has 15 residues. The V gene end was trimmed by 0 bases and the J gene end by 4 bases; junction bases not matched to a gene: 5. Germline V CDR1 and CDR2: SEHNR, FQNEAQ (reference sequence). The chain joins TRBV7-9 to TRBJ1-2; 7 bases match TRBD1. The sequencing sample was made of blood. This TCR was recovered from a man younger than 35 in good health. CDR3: CASSLAGGLSYGYTF. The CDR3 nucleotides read TGTGCCAGCAGCTTAGCAGGGGGCTTGAGCTATGGCTACACCTTC.